This record concerns one T cell receptor beta chain sequence. The authors reverse transcribed all of the isolated RNA, so sequencing captured expressed TCRB transcripts. The study sequenced naive, central memory and regulatory T cell samples to an average of around 3.5 million reads. Using immunoSEQ multiplex PCR, the repertoire was profiled, and TCRdb retains in-frame clones only, with some absent. The repertoire holds about 620,000 clones, about 16% seen once, with approximately 0.087% in the top ten. These data are taken from a study of beta chain features in type 1 diabetes. Trimming at V came to 5 bases and at J to 15 bases, leaving 6 bases not matched to a gene. The CDR3 contains 10 residues. CDR1 is DFQATT and CDR2 is SNEGSKA in the germline V gene (reference sequence).

The source material was naive CD4+ T cells from blood. The TCR was taken from a man between 18 and 35 years old in good health. The V and J genes are TRBV20-1 and TRBJ2-1, with 8 bases identical to TRBD2. The CDR3 DNA reads as TGCAGTGCTGGTGGACTAGCTTTGTTCTTC. Protein sequence: CSAGGLALFF.